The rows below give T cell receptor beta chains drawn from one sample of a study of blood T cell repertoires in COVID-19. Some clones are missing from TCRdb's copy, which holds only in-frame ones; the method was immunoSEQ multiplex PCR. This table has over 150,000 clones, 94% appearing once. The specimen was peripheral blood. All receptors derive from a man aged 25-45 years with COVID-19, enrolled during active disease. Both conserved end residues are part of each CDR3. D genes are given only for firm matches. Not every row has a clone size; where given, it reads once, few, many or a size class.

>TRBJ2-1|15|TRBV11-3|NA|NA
CASSEGARVSNEQFF
TGTGCCAGCAGTGAAGGGGCACGGGTGAGCAATGAGCAGTTCTTC
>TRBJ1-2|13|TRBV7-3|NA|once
CASSLTRGYGYTF
TGTGCCAGCAGCTTAACCAGGGGCTATGGCTACACCTTC
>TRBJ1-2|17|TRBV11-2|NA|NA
CASSLFGSGALRDGYTF
TGTGCCAGCAGCTTATTTGGTTCAGGGGCCCTTAGGGATGGCTACACCTTC
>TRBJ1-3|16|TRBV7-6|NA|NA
CASTRAGGSSGNTIYF
TGTGCCAGCACCCGTGCGGGGGGGAGCTCTGGAAACACCATATATTTT
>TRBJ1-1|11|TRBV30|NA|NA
CAWSVLSEAFF
TGTGCCTGGAGTGTACTCTCCGAAGCTTTCTTT
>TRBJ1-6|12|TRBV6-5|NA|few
CASSYPRGPLHF
TGTGCCAGCAGTTACCCCAGGGGTCCCCTCCACTTT
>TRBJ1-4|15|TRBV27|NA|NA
CASSLYRETNEKLFF
TGTGCCAGCAGTCTATACAGGGAAACTAATGAAAAACTGTTTTTT
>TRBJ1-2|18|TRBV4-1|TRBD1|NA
CASSQIWSGTGINYGYTF
TGCGCCAGCAGCCAAATTTGGTCCGGGACAGGGATTAACTATGGCTACACCTTC
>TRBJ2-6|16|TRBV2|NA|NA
CASTSDRVSGANVLTF
TGTGCCAGCACTAGCGACAGGGTCTCTGGGGCCAACGTCCTGACTTTC
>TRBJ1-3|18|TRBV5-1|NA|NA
CASSLVPSGSPSQNTIYF
TGCGCCAGCAGCTTGGTACCTTCGGGGTCCCCGTCCCAAAACACCATATATTTT
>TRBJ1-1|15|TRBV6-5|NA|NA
CASSSGTGGDTEAFF
TGTGCCAGCAGTTCCGGGACTGGAGGGGACACTGAAGCTTTCTTT
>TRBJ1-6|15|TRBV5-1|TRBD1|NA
CASSLAGTGDSPLHF
TGCGCCAGCAGCTTGGCGGGGACAGGAGATTCACCCCTCCACTTT
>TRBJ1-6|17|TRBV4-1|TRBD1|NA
CASSPLGQGARGSPLHF
TGCGCCAGCAGCCCCTTAGGACAGGGGGCACGAGGTTCACCCCTCCACTTT
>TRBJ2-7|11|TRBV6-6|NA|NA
CASSYTGEQYF
TGTGCCAGCAGTTACACGGGGGAGCAGTACTTC
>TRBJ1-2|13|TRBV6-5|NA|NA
CASTPTGNYGYTF
TGTGCCAGCACCCCGACAGGAAACTATGGCTACACCTTC